Below, 20 T cell receptor beta chains from the same sample are listed, as sequenced in a study of breast tumors, draining lymph nodes, adjacent tissues. Samples came from axillary lymph nodes draining the breast cancer. TCRdb recomputed calls from the multiplex PCR reads with MiXCR, one row per CDR3 protein. This table holds over 100,000 distinct CDR3 sequences, approximately 20% found once. The source material was axillary lymph node tissue. These TCRs come from a female donor with breast cancer. Some clones in this sample may be carry-over from other donors' samples.

Many counts were recorded for this clonotype. V gene TRBV7-8 combines with J gene TRBJ2-7; 8 bases agree with TRBD2. Germline lookup yields CDR1 SGHVS and CDR2 FQNEAQ. This CDR3 has 13 residues. V was clipped by 5 bases and J by 6 bases; unmatched bases: 6. CDR3 loop: CASSLGGGGEQYF. The CDR3 nucleotides read TGTGCCAGCAGCCTCGGGGGGGGTGGCGAGCAGTACTTC. Supplemented by reference TRBV7-8 and TRBJ2-7, the full variable domain reads GAGVSQSPRYKVAKRGQDVALRCDPISGHVSLFWYQQALGQGPEFLTYFQNEAQLDKSGLPSDRFFAERPEGSVSTLKIQRTQQEDSAVYLCASSLGGGGEQYFGPGTRLTVT.

As for this clonotype: This may come from a read error, since a much larger clone is one base off. This CDR3 is missing its conserved last phenylalanine or tryptophan, likely due to a read error. J is TRBJ2-2 and V is TRBV4-2; TRBD2 matches at 7 bases. CDR1 LGHNA and CDR2 YNFKEQ come from the germline V gene. The J segment lost 1 base and the V segment lost 2 bases, leaving 1 base of the junction unmatched. This CDR3 comprises 15 residues. CDR3 sequence: CASSQLAENTGELFV. In nucleotides, the CDR3 is TGTGCCAGCAGCCAACTAGCGGAGAACACCGGGGAGCTGTTTGTT.

This chain joins TRBV3-1 and TRBJ2-3, with TRBD1 identical over 9 bases. The V gene end was trimmed by 8 bases and the J gene end by 3 bases; junction bases not matched to a gene: 6. The CDR3 has 14 amino acids. CDR1 is LGHDT, CDR2 YNNKEL, per germline (reference sequence). Here the CDR3 DNA reads TGTGCCAGCCGGGACAGGGCCGGTACAGATACGCAGTATTTT. Amino acid sequence: CASRDRAGTDTQYF.

This clonotype was counted a single time. Just one base apart from a much larger clone, this may be a read error. The chain carries TRBV6-1 and TRBJ2-1, with D possibly TRBD2 on 6 matching bases. The CDR3 length is 15 residues. CDR1 is MNHNS, CDR2 SASEGT, per germline. CDR3 sequence reads: CASREGVQRRNGQFF. The CDR3 coding sequence is TGTGCCAGCAGGGAGGGAGTACAAAGGCGCAATGGGCAGTTCTTC.

The chain combines TRBV28 with TRBJ2-1, with TRBD1 identical over 8 bases. The ends lost 4 bases at V and 4 bases at J; junction bases unmatched: 15. The CDR3 has 18 residues. The germline V gene encodes CDR1 MDHEN and CDR2 SYDVKM. The CDR3 coding sequence is TGTGCCAGCAGTTCCCCCACCCCAGGACAGGGAGGTTACAATGAGCAGTTCTTC. Amino acids: CASSSPTPGQGGYNEQFF.

This clonotype was detected ten times or more. This rearrangement joins TRBV20-1 to TRBJ2-7, with 7 bases that match TRBD2. The J segment lost 3 bases and the V segment lost 1 base, leaving 0 bases of the junction unmatched. The CDR3 extends over 12 amino acids. In germline, CDR1 is DFQATT, CDR2 SNEGSKA (reference sequence). CDR3 amino acids: CSARGGGYEQYF. CDR3 nucleotide sequence: TGCAGTGCTAGAGGCGGGGGCTACGAGCAGTACTTC.

As concerns this clonotype: This sequence may be a read error, since a much larger clone differs from it by one base. The genes are TRBV10-3 and TRBJ2-7; D assignment may be TRBD1 or TRBD2 (5 bases each). This CDR3 is 15 amino acids long. Looked up from germline, CDR1 is ENHRY and CDR2 is SYGVKD. V was pared by 4 bases and J by 5 bases, with 18 bases between. The CDR3 nucleotides read TGTGCCATCAGTGGGCCCGGGACCGGAAACCACGAGCAGTACTTC. Protein: CAISGPGTGNHEQYF.

As regards this clonotype: The germline gene is not matched at one end of the junction; a read error may be the cause. This chain uses TRBV20-1 with TRBJ2-1; 8 bases line up with TRBD2. Germline V gives CDR1 DFQATT, CDR2 SNEGSKA (reference sequence). The CDR3 consists of 15 residues. CDR3 coding DNA: TGCAGTGCTAGAGGGGTTAGCGGGAAGGACAATGAGCGGTTCTTC. Protein sequence: CSARGVSGKDNERFF.

This clonotype was seen a few times. This may come from a read error, since a much larger clone is one base off. This chain uses TRBV7-2 with TRBJ2-7; a weak D match, TRBD1 (6 bases). There are 15 residues in the CDR3. CDR1 and CDR2 from the germline V gene are SGHTA and FQGNSA. V shed 5 bases and J shed 4 bases, with 18 bases lying between them. The CDR3 coding sequence is TGTGCCAGCAGCCTCCAGGGGACATCGGTATACGAGCAGTACTTC. It is translated as CASSLQGTSVYEQYF.

The rearrangement uses TRBV5-5 and TRBJ2-5, with 9 nucleotides matching TRBD2. Germline CDR1 and CDR2: SGHKS and YYEKEE (reference sequence). The V gene end was trimmed by 2 bases and the J gene end by 5 bases; junction bases not matched to a gene: 10. The CDR3 is 16 residues long. The CDR3 here is CASSFPGGRAGETQYF. CDR3 nucleotides: TGTGCCAGCAGCTTCCCAGGCGGGAGGGCCGGGGAGACCCAGTACTTC.

A remark on this clonotype: A much larger clone differs by one base, so this may be a read error. The CDR3 DNA reads TGTGCCAGCAGTTACTCTGGCAGGGTCGATGAAAGACTGTTTTTT. It is translated as CASSYSGRVDERLFF. The chain carries TRBV6-5 and TRBJ1-4, with D possibly matching TRBD1 (5 bases). This CDR3 contains 15 residues. Germline CDR1 is MNHEY and CDR2 is SVGAGI.

This clonotype was counted between two and nine times. J is TRBJ2-1 and V is TRBV27, with D hard to call. The CDR3 is 14 amino acids. Per germline, CDR1 MNHEY and CDR2 SMNVEV (reference sequence). Trimming left V 5 bases short and J 5 bases short, with 13 bases between. CDR3 coding DNA: TGTGCCAGCAGTCCCAGTTCGCCCCACAATGAGCAGTTCTTC. This sequence encodes CASSPSSPHNEQFF.

This clonotype has at least ten counts. This chain connects TRBV6-4 to TRBJ2-6; 7 positions agree with TRBD1. V gave up 8 bases and J gave up 2 bases; unmatched junction bases: 3. Germline CDR1 and CDR2: MRHNA and SNTAGT. CDR3 length equals 14 residues. Written as DNA, the CDR3 is TGTGCCAGCTCAGACAGGGCTGGGGCCAACGTCCTGACTTTC. Translation gives CASSDRAGANVLTF.

This clonotype was seen more than once but under ten times. This chain joins TRBV3-1 and TRBJ2-1, with TRBD2 identical over 8 bases. The V gene end was trimmed by 6 bases and the J gene end by 2 bases; junction bases not matched to a gene: 9. The CDR3 runs 16 residues. The germline V gene encodes CDR1 LGHDT and CDR2 YNNKEL (reference sequence). The CDR3 region is CASSHRAGVTYNEQFF. The CDR3 DNA follows: TGTGCCAGCAGTCACAGAGCGGGAGTCACCTACAATGAGCAGTTCTTC.

This clonotype was observed many times. J is TRBJ2-1 and V is TRBV20-1; TRBD2 agrees at 10 bases. The germline CDR1 and CDR2 sequences are DFQATT and SNEGSKA (reference sequence). J gave up 2 bases and V 6 bases, and 10 bases lay outside the gene matches. The CDR3 is 16 amino acids. The CDR3 protein is CSAPNAGTSAYNEQFF. The CDR3 coding sequence is TGCAGTGCACCAAACGCCGGGACTAGCGCCTACAATGAGCAGTTCTTC.

Only a few counts were recorded for this clonotype. The chain combines TRBV28 with TRBJ2-1; 7 bases match TRBD1. Trimming took 1 base from V and 7 from J; bases not matched to a gene: 7. Germline CDR1 reads MDHEN; CDR2 reads SYDVKM. The CDR3 totals 15 residues. The CDR3 DNA reads as TGTGCCAGCAGTTTATTAGGGGGCGTTGGGAATGAGCAGTTCTTC. Amino acids: CASSLLGGVGNEQFF.

This clonotype was observed at least ten times. V usage is TRBV6-5 and J usage is TRBJ1-4; no definite D call. Trimming pared 4 bases from V and 4 bases from J, leaving 7 bases between. The CDR3 covers 13 residues. CDR1 MNHEY and CDR2 SVGAGI come from the germline V gene. CDR3 nucleotide sequence: TGTGCCAGCAGTTCGTGGATTAATGAAAAACTGTTTTTT. Encoded protein: CASSSWINEKLFF.

V and J are TRBV5-1 and TRBJ2-1, with 9 bases lining up with TRBD2. The CDR3 is made up of 15 amino acids. V lost 0 bases to trimming and J lost 6 bases; unmatched junction nucleotides: 4. The germline V gene has CDR1 SGHRS and CDR2 YFSETQ. The CDR3, as DNA: TGCGCCAGCAGCTTGGAGGGTAGCGGGAGCAATGAGCAGTTCTTC. Protein sequence: CASSLEGSGSNEQFF.

There are many counts of this clonotype. CDR3 in DNA: TGTGCCAGCAGCAAAGGACGGCTCAATGAGCAGTTCTTC. Amino acid sequence: CASSKGRLNEQFF. This chain joins TRBV9 and TRBJ2-1; D is unclear. In germline, CDR1 is SGDLS, CDR2 YYNGEE. The CDR3 runs to 13 residues. V lost 4 bases and J 6 bases, leaving 11 bases between the germline ends.

This clonotype appeared many times. The gene calls are TRBV5-1 and TRBJ2-7, with 8 bases aligning to TRBD2. This CDR3 region has 16 residues. The V gene end was trimmed by 0 bases and the J gene end by 3 bases; junction bases not matched to a gene: 8. The germline CDR1 and CDR2 sequences are SGHRS and YFSETQ. CDR3 protein: CASSLGTSNPVYEQYF. DNA for the CDR3: TGCGCCAGCAGCTTGGGGACTAGCAACCCAGTCTACGAGCAGTACTTC.